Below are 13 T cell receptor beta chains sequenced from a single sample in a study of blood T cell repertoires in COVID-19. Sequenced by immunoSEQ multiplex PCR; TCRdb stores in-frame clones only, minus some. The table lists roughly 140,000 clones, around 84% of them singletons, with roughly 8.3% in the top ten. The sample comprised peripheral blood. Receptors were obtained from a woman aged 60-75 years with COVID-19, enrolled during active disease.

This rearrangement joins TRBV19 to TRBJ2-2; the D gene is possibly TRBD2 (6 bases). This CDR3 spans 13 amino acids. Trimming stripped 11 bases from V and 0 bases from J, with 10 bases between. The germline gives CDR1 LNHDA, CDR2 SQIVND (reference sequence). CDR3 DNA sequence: TGTGCCGGCCGGGACTCGAACACCGGGGAGCTGTTTTTT. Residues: CAGRDSNTGELFF.

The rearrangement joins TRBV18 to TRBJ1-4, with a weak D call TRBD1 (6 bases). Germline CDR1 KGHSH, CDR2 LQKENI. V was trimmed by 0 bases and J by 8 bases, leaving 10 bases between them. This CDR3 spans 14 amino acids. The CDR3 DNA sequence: TGTGCCAGCTCACCACCCACAGGGAAGGAAAAACTGTTTTTT. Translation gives CASSPPTGKEKLFF.

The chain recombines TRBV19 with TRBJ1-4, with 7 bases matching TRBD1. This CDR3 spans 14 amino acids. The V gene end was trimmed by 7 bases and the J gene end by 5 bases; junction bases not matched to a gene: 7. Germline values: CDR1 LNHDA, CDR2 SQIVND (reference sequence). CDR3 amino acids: CASTRTRGNEKLFF. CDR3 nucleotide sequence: TGTGCCAGTACCCGGACCAGGGGGAATGAAAAACTGTTTTTT.

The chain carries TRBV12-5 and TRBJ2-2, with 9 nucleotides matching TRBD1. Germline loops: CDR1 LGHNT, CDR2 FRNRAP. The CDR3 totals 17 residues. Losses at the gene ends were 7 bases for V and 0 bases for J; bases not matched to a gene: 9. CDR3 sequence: CASVPDRGSPNTGELFF. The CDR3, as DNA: TGTGCTAGTGTCCCAGACAGGGGGAGTCCGAACACCGGGGAGCTGTTTTTT.

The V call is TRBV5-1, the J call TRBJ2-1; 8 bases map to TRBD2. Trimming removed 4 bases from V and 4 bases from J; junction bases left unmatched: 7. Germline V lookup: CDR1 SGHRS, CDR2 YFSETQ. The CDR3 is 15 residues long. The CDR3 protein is CASSRSGSEYNEQFF. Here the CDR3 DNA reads TGCGCCAGCAGCCGCAGCGGGAGCGAATACAATGAGCAGTTCTTC.

Here the CDR3 DNA reads TGTGCCAGCAATAGGGGGTACGAGCAGTACTTC. Translating it yields CASNRGYEQYF. The chain is built from TRBV7-9 and TRBJ2-7, with D tentatively TRBD1 (6 bases). The V gene lost 7 bases and the J gene lost 4 bases, with 8 bases spanning the gap. CDR3 length equals 11 residues. The germline CDR1 and CDR2 sequences are SEHNR and FQNEAQ (reference sequence).

CDR3 sequence (DNA): TGTGCCAGCAGTTCCCGAGGGCTGAGGAGCAATCAGCCCCAGCATTTT. Amino acids: CASSSRGLRSNQPQHF. The V and J genes are TRBV27 and TRBJ1-5; D not certain. The CDR3 loop spans 16 amino acids. In germline, CDR1 is MNHEY, CDR2 SMNVEV (reference sequence). V gave up 4 bases and J gave up 1 base, with 14 bases separating them.

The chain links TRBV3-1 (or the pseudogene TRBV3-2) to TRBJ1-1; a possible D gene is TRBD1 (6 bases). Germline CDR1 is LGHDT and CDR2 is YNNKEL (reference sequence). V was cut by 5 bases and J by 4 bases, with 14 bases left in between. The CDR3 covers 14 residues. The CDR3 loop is CASSKQGSGTEAFF. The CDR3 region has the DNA TGTGCCAGCAGCAAACAGGGTTCGGGCACTGAAGCTTTCTTT.

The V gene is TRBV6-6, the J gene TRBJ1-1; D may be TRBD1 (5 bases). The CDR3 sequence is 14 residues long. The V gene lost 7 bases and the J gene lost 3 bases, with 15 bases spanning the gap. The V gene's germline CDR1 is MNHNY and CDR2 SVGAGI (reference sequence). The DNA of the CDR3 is TGTGCCAGCAAGGTGGGGGGGAGAGACACTGAAGCTTTCTTT. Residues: CASKVGGRDTEAFF.

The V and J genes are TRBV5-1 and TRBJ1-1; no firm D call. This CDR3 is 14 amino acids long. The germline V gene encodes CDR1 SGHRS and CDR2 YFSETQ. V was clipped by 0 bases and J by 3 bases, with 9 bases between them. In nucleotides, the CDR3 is TGCGCCAGCAGCTTGGATTTCCGGGACACTGAAGCTTTCTTT. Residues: CASSLDFRDTEAFF.

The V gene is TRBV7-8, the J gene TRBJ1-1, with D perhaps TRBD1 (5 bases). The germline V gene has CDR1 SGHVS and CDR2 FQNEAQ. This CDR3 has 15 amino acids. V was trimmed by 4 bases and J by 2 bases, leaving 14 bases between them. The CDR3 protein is CASSSTRGINTEAFF. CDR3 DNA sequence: TGTGCCAGCAGCTCCACCCGGGGGATAAACACTGAAGCTTTCTTT.

The CDR3, as DNA: TGTGCCAGCAGCTCGGGACAGCCCCGGGCAGATACGCAGTATTTT. It is translated as CASSSGQPRADTQYF. The chain is built from TRBV13 and TRBJ2-3; 7 nucleotides align to TRBD1. V lost 4 bases, J lost 4 bases, and 8 bases stayed unmatched. Germline CDR1 and CDR2: PRHDT and FYEKMQ (reference sequence). The CDR3 covers 15 residues.

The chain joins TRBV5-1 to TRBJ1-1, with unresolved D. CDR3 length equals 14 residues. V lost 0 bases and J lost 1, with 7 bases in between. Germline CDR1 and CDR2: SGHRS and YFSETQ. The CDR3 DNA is TGCGCCAGCAGCTTGGTTGCGAAGAACACTGAAGCTTTCTTT. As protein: CASSLVAKNTEAFF.